This TCR beta chain was recovered during a study of identifying expanded T cells in peripheral blood. Sequenced by immunoSEQ multiplex PCR; TCRdb stores in-frame clones only, minus some. The table records 70,000 to 95,000 clones, about 90% of them present only once. Regarding the study as a whole: Clone count variance between roughly two-week samples rose with total template count. Differentially abundant clones: 0.95 to 1.5 between replicates, roughly 16 at around 15 days, less than 20 at four.

Trimming cost V 3 bases and J 8 bases, with 14 bases left between them. Germline V gives CDR1 SQVTM, CDR2 ANQGSEA. The CDR3 has 13 residues. Healthy donors had no documented immune events, such as infections, while sampled. As for this clone: No antigen is known for it.

V usage is TRBV29-1 and J usage is TRBJ2-1; possibly TRBD1 for D (5 bases). The source is a person aged 18-69 years in good health. The sequencing input was blood. CDR3 nucleotides: TGCAGCGTTGAGGTTCCGACAGAGGATGAGCAGTTCTTC. It is translated as CSVEVPTEDEQFF.